The 11 T cell receptor beta chains below come from one sample, sequenced in a study of CD8+ T cells in alopecia areata. cDNA serving as the sequencing template came from extracted, reverse transcribed RNA. Here immunoSEQ multiplex PCR was the method, and the copy in TCRdb shows in-frame clones only, minus some. The sample has 95,000 to 110,000 clones, about nine tenths seen once. The treatment is: oral pan-JAK inhibitor, 5-10 mg twice daily. The sequenced sample was CD8+ T cells sorted from blood, obtained between weeks 30 and 35, from a patient treated with tofacitinib. The receptor set was obtained from a human donor with alopecia areata.

CDR3 sequence reads: CSVEAGAPFEQFF. CDR3 coding DNA: TGCAGCGTTGAGGCAGGGGCCCCCTTCGAGCAGTTCTTC. The chain employs TRBV29-1 and TRBJ2-1, with D possibly TRBD1 on 6 matching bases. The CDR3 extends over 13 amino acids. Germline assignment: CDR1 SQVTM and CDR2 ANQGSEA. V lost 3 bases and J 10 bases, leaving 16 bases between the germline ends.

This clone appeared a single time. V is TRBV7-9 and J is TRBJ2-4, with no clear D. Per germline, CDR1 SEHNR and CDR2 FQNEAQ (reference sequence). This CDR3 comprises 12 residues. V gave up 1 base and J gave up 9 bases, with 7 bases separating them. CDR3 region: CASSLGLGIQYF. The DNA for the CDR3 is TGTGCCAGCAGCTTAGGGCTAGGCATTCAGTACTTC.

This clone was found a few times. The chain is built from TRBV12-5 and TRBJ1-1; D unclear. Trimming left V 2 bases short and J 11 bases short, with 6 bases between. This CDR3 comprises 10 residues. The V gene's germline CDR1 is LGHNT and CDR2 FRNRAP. CDR3 sequence: CASGLPGAFF. The CDR3 nucleotides read TGTGCTAGTGGTTTGCCGGGGGCTTTCTTT.

The chain uses TRBV5-6 and TRBJ2-1; TRBD1 might be the D (6 bases). CDR3 length equals 15 residues. Trimming cost V 4 bases and J 4 bases, with 15 bases left between them. Germline loops: CDR1 SGHDT, CDR2 YYEEEE. The CDR3 region has the DNA TGTGCCAGCAGCCTAAATGGGGGCTCTTACAATGAGCAGTTCTTC. Residues: CASSLNGGSYNEQFF.

The rearrangement links TRBV29-1 to TRBJ2-3; 8 positions match TRBD2. V lost 2 bases, J lost 3 bases, and 7 bases stayed unmatched. CDR3 size: 15 residues. Germline V gives CDR1 SQVTM, CDR2 ANQGSEA. CDR3 sequence reads: CSVESWPSGTDTQYF. DNA of the CDR3: TGCAGCGTTGAATCGTGGCCTAGCGGGACAGATACGCAGTATTTT.

This chain uses TRBV7-9 with TRBJ2-7; TRBD1 aligns across 8 bases. The V gene end was trimmed by 5 bases and the J gene end by 5 bases; junction bases not matched to a gene: 8. The CDR3 length is 14 residues. Germline CDR1 reads SEHNR; CDR2 reads FQNEAQ (reference sequence). CDR3 bases: TGTGCCAGCAGCGCCCGACAGGGGCTCGACGAGCAGTACTTC. It encodes CASSARQGLDEQYF.

This rearrangement joins TRBV6-1 to TRBJ2-2; D unclear. This CDR3 has 13 amino acids. The germline gives CDR1 MNHNS, CDR2 SASEGT. V gave up 9 bases and J gave up 3 bases, with 11 bases separating them. This CDR3 is CASTSAYTGELFF. The CDR3 DNA is TGTGCCAGTACGTCGGCGTACACCGGGGAGCTGTTTTTT.

CDR3: CASSQGDLAGEDEQFF. CDR3 DNA: TGTGCCAGCAGCCAAGGGGACCTAGCGGGAGAAGATGAGCAGTTCTTC. The V gene is TRBV14, the J gene TRBJ2-1; TRBD2 agrees at 10 bases. With 1 base clipped from V and 8 bases from J, the junction kept 8 bases outside the gene matches. CDR3 size: 16 residues. Germline lookup yields CDR1 SGHDN and CDR2 FVKESK.

The chain is built from TRBV5-1 and TRBJ1-1; no reliable D call. With 4 bases removed from V and 0 bases from J, the gap between germline ends came to 10 bases. The CDR3 is made up of 14 amino acids. Germline V gene sequence: CDR1 SGHRS, CDR2 YFSETQ. CDR3 sequence reads: CASSAGGMNTEAFF. The CDR3 DNA is TGCGCCAGCAGCGCCGGTGGGATGAACACTGAAGCTTTCTTT.

The gene calls are TRBV13 and TRBJ2-7; 10 nucleotides match TRBD2. J lost 2 bases, V lost 2 bases, and 0 bases had no gene match. This CDR3 comprises 14 residues. Germline values: CDR1 PRHDT, CDR2 FYEKMQ (reference sequence). CDR3 region: CASSLSGRAYEQYF. CDR3 coding DNA: TGTGCCAGCAGCTTAAGCGGGAGGGCCTACGAGCAGTACTTC.

The chain combines TRBV6-5 with TRBJ2-7; D is unresolved. This CDR3 is built from 14 residues. The V end was cut by 2 bases, the J end by 2 bases, with 10 bases between. The germline V gene encodes CDR1 MNHEY and CDR2 SVGAGI. CDR3 coding DNA: TGTGCCAGCAGTTACGGAGCCATCCCCTACGAGCAGTACTTC. It is translated as CASSYGAIPYEQYF.